A selection of T cell receptor beta chains follows, all from one sample in a study of low-dose radiotherapy and immunotherapy resistance in tumors. TCRdb processed the reads anew with MiXCR; each CDR3 protein has one entry. The repertoire holds some 100,000 distinct CDR3 sequences, more than 20% seen once, with over 3.5% in the top ten. Sequencing used PBMCs, obtained after low-dose radiotherapy plus immunotherapy. The source of these receptors is a male donor with prostate cancer. Each CDR3 is given with its conserved first and last residue. Each record gives: D gene, J gene, V gene, clone size, CDR3 DNA, CDR3 protein. A D gene is named only where the DNA matches it firmly. The listing skips clone size in some rows; elsewhere it reads once, few, many or a size class.

NA	TRBJ1-2	TRBV29-1	many	TGCAGCGTGATTGGGTCGTCTCGGGGGGGATTCTATGGCTACACCTTC	CSVIGSSRGGFYGYTF
NA	TRBJ2-1	TRBV3-1	few	TGTGCCAGCAGTCCCGGGACGGGGCTCGGCAATGAGCAGTTCTTC	CASSPGTGLGNEQFF
NA	TRBJ2-2	TRBV20-1	many	TGCAGTGCTAGAGATGTGCCCACCGGGGAGCTGTTTTTT	CSARDVPTGELFF
NA	TRBJ1-5	TRBV6-4	many	TGTGCCAGCAGCTTAACTGTGAATCAGCCCCAGCATTTT	CASSLTVNQPQHF
TRBD1	TRBJ2-3	TRBV25-1	many	TGTGCCAGCAGTCAACGGACAGGGGCCGGGACACCCCGCACAGATACGCAGTATTTT	CASSQRTGAGTPRTDTQYF
NA	TRBJ2-1	TRBV29-1	few	TGCAGCACGGGGGAGCCCACCTACAATGAGCAGTTCTTC	CSTGEPTYNEQFF
NA	TRBJ2-7	TRBV7-2	many	TGTGCCAGCGAGTATACGGTGAGCTCCTACGAGCAGTACTTC	CASEYTVSSYEQYF
NA	TRBJ1-1	TRBV20-1	many	TGCAGTGCTTCACAGGGAGATGAAGCTTTCTTT	CSASQGDEAFF
TRBD1	TRBJ2-3	TRBV2	many	TGTGCCAGCAGTATAGACAGGGCTAGTGATACGCAGTATTTT	CASSIDRASDTQYF
NA	TRBJ1-4	TRBV9	NA	TGTGCCAGCAGCGTTCATTCAGTTGCAACTAATGAAAAACTGTTTTTT	CASSVHSVATNEKLFF
NA	TRBJ2-2	TRBV6-5	many	TGTGCCAGCACCGAAACAGGAGACACCGGGGAGCTGTTTTTT	CASTETGDTGELFF
TRBD2	TRBJ2-5	TRBV2	few	TGTGCCAGCAAAGAGCGGGGGGCCCAAGAGACCCAGTACTTC	CASKERGAQETQYF
NA	TRBJ2-7	TRBV7-9	NA	TGTGCCAGCAGCTTCACTCACGGTGACAGACCCTACGAGCAGTACTTC	CASSFTHGDRPYEQYF
TRBD2	TRBJ2-1	TRBV7-2	NA	TGTGCCAGCAGCTTAGCGTCGTCTAGCGGGGGCAACAATGAGCAGTTCTTC	CASSLASSSGGNNEQFF
NA	TRBJ2-7	TRBV28	many	TGTGCCAGCAAAGGTGGGGGACAAACTTACGAGCAGTACTTC	CASKGGGQTYEQYF
NA	TRBJ2-5	TRBV20-1	NA	TGCAGTGCTAGAGGGCCGGTGCTGCGGGAGACCCAGTACTTC	CSARGPVLRETQYF
NA	TRBJ1-6	TRBV19	NA	TGTGCCAGTACCGGGACTGGAAATTCACCCCTCCACTTT	CASTGTGNSPLHF
TRBD2	TRBJ2-5	TRBV3-1	many	TGTGCCAGCAGCCCGGGGGGGAGGGTGGAGACCCAGTACTTC	CASSPGGRVETQYF
NA	TRBJ1-3	TRBV19	many	TGTGCCAGTAATGGTGAAGACTTTGGGGGAAACACCATATATTTT	CASNGEDFGGNTIYF
TRBD2	TRBJ2-1	TRBV19	many	TGTGCCAGTAGAGAAAAGACTAGCTCCCTAAATGAGCAGTTTTTC	CASREKTSSLNEQFF
NA	TRBJ2-4	TRBV11-3	many	TGTGCCAGCAGCTTAGAGCGGTCGGGTGTAGTGAGGGTAGCCAAAAACATTCAGTACTTC	CASSLERSGVVRVAKNIQYF
TRBD2	TRBJ2-1	TRBV20-1	many	TGCAGTGCTAGAGATCTAATGACTAGCGGGTACAATGAGCAGTTCTTC	CSARDLMTSGYNEQFF
NA	TRBJ2-3	TRBV11-1	many	TGTGCCAGCAGCTTTACGGTAGCATCTTCTACAGATACGCAGTATTTT	CASSFTVASSTDTQYF
NA	TRBJ1-2	TRBV28	once	TGTGCCAGCAGCCGGGACCCCTCTAACTATGGCTACACCTTC	CASSRDPSNYGYTF
TRBD2	TRBJ2-7	TRBV7-8	NA	TGTGCCAGCAGCTTAGGGCGAGCGGGGGGTACCTACGAGCAGTACTTC	CASSLGRAGGTYEQYF
NA	TRBJ2-2	TRBV11-2	NA	TGTGCCAGCAGCACGGGGCGGGACACCGGGGAGCTGTTTTTT	CASSTGRDTGELFF
NA	TRBJ2-2	TRBV7-2	many	TGTGCCAGCAGCGTGCCGGGTGGGGGGCTGTTTTTT	CASSVPGGGLFF
NA	TRBJ1-1	TRBV12-3/TRBV12-4	many	TGTGCCAGCAGTAGGACATTGAACACTGAAGCTTTCTTT	CASSRTLNTEAFF
TRBD1	TRBJ1-2	TRBV5-3	NA	TGTGCCAGCAGCCCGGCGGGACAGGGATTTGCCTATGGCTACACCTTC	CASSPAGQGFAYGYTF